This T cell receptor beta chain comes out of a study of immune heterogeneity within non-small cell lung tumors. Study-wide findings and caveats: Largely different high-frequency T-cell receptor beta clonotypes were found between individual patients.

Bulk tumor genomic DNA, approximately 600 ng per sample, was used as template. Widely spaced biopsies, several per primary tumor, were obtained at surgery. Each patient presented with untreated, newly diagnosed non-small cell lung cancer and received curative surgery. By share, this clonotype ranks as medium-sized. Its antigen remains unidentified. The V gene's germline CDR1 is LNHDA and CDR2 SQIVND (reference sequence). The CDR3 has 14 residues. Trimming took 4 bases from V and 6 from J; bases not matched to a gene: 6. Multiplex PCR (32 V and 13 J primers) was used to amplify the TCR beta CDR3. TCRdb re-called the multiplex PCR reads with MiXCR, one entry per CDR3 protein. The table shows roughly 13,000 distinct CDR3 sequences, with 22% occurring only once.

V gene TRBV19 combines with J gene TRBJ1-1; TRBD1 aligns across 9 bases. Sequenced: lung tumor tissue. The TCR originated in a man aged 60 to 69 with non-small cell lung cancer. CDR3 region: CASSSNRGRAEAFF. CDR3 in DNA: TGTGCCAGTAGTAGTAACAGGGGGCGCGCTGAAGCTTTCTTT.